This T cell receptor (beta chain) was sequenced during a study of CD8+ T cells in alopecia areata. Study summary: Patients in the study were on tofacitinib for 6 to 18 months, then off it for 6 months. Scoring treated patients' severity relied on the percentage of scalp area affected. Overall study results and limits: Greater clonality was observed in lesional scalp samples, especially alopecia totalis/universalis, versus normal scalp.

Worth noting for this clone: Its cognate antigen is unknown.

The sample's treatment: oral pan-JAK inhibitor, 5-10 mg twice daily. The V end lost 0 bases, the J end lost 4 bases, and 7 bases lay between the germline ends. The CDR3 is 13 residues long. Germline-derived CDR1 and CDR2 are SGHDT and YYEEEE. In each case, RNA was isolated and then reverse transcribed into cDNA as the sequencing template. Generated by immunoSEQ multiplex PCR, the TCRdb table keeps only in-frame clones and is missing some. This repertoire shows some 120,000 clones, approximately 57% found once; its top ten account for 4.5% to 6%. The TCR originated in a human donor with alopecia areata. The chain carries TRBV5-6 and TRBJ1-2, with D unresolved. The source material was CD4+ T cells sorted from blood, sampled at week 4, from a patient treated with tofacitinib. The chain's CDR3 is CASSLVSLYGYTF. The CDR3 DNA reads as TGTGCCAGCAGCTTGGTCTCCCTCTATGGCTACACCTTC.